This T cell receptor (beta chain) was profiled in a study of OX40 agonist ivuxolimab in advanced cancers. Turning to the study itself: Having had anti-PD-1, anti-PD-L1 or anti-CTLA-4 therapy before was allowed, and approximately 40% had some.

Study results and limitations: At 0.1 to 3.0 mg/kg and by week 6, clonal expansion occurred in CD4+ and CD8+ blood T cells. The average count of expanded clones was higher among CD8+ T cells than among CD4+.

This clone was counted between two and nine times. Its antigen is as yet unknown. Germline-derived CDR1 and CDR2 are MGHRA and YSYEKL. V lost 4 bases to trimming and J lost 8 bases, with 14 bases between them. The CDR3 is made up of 13 amino acids. Patients with autoimmune history or systemic immunosuppression were excluded. Data came from immunoSEQ multiplex PCR; TCRdb stores just in-frame clones and leaves some out. The sample lists around 68,000 clones, over 75% occurring once. The V and J genes are TRBV4-1 and TRBJ1-2; possibly TRBD1 for D (5 bases). This clonotype was obtained from an adult with an advanced solid tumor such as melanoma, head and neck, liver or kidney cancer. Material: CD4+ or CD8+ T cells sorted from blood, obtained in a trial of the OX40 agonist ivuxolimab. The CDR3 region is CASSPLGLGGYTF. CDR3 nucleotides: TGCGCCAGCAGCCCCCTGGGGCTGGGAGGCTACACCTTC.